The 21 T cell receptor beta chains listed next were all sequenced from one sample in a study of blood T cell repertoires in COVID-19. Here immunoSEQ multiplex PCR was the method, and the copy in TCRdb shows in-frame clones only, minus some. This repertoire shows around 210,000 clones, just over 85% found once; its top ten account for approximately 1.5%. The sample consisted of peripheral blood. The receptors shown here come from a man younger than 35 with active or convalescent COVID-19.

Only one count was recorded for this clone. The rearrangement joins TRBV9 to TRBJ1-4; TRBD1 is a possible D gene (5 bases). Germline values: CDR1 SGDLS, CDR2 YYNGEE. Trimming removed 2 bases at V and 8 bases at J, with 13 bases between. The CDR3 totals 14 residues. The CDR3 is CASSVGQGVEKLFF. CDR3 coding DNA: TGTGCCAGCAGCGTCGGTCAGGGTGTCGAAAAACTGTTTTTT.

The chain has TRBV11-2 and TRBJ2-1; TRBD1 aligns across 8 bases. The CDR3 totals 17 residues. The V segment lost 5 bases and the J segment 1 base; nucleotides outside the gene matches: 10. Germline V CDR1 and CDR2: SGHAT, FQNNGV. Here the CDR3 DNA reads TGTGCCAGCAGCCCGTACTCCGGGACAGGATCCTACAATGAGCAGTTCTTC. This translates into CASSPYSGTGSYNEQFF.

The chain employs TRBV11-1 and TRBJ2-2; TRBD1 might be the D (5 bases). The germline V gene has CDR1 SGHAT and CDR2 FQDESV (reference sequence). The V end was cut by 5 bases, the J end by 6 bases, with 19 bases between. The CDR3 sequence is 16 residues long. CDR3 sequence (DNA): TGTGCCAGCAGCCTTGGTCGTCAGGGTAGAGCCGGGGAGCTGTTTTTT. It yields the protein CASSLGRQGRAGELFF. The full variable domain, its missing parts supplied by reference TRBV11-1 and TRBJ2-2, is EAEVAQSPRYKITEKSQAVAFWCDPISGHATLYWYRQILGQGPELLVQFQDESVVDDSQLPKDRFSAERLKGVDSTLKIQPAELGDSAMYLCASSLGRQGRAGELFFGEGSRLTVL.

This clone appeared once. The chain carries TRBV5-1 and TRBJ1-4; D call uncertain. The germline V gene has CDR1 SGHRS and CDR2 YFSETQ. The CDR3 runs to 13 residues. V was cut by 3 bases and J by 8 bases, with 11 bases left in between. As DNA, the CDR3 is TGCGCCAGCAGCTCCTCATGGGAGGAAAAACTGTTTTTT. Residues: CASSSSWEEKLFF.

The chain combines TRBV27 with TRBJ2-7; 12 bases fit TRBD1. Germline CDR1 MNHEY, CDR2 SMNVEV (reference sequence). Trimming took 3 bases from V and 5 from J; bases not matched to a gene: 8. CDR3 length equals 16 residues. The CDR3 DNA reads TGTGCCAGCAGTTTTTCCGGGACAGGGGGCTTGGACGAGCAGTACTTC. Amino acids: CASSFSGTGGLDEQYF.

CDR3 coding DNA: TGCAGCGTTGCCGGGGTGGGGGGTTCCTACGAGCAGTACTTC. Its protein product is CSVAGVGGSYEQYF. The gene calls are TRBV29-1 and TRBJ2-7, with D maybe TRBD2 (6 bases). The ends were cut back, 4 bases at V and 1 base at J, with 14 bases in the middle. The length of the CDR3 is 14 residues. Germline V gives CDR1 SQVTM, CDR2 ANQGSEA.

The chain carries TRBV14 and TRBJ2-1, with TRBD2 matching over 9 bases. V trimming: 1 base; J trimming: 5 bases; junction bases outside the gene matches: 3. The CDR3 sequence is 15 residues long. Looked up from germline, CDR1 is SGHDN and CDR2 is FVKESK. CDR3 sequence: CASSQVSGSHNEQFF. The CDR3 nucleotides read TGTGCCAGCAGCCAAGTTAGCGGGAGCCACAATGAGCAGTTCTTC.

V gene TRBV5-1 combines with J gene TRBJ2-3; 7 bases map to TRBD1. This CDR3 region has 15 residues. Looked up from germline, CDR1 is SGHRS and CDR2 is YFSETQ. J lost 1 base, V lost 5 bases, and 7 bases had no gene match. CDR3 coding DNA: TGCGCCAGCAGTCTGGGAGACAGGGGCACAGATACGCAGTATTTT. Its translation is CASSLGDRGTDTQYF.

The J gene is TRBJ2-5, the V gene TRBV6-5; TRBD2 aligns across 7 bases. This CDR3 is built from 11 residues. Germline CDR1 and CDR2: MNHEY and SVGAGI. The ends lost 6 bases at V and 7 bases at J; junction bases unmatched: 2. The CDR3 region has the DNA TGTGCCAGCAGATCGGGGGGGACCCAGTACTTC. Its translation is CASRSGGTQYF.

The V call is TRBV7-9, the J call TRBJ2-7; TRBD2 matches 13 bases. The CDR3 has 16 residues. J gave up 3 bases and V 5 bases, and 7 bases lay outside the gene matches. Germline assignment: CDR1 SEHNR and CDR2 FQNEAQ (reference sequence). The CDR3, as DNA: TGTGCCAGCAGCCCGCCGGGACTAGCGGGGAACTACGAGCAGTACTTC. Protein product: CASSPPGLAGNYEQYF. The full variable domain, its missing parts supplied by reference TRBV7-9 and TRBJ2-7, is DTGVSQNPRHKITKRGQNVTFRCDPISEHNRLYWYRQTLGQGPEFLTYFQNEAQLEKSRLLSDRFSAERPKGSFSTLEIQRTEQGDSAMYLCASSPPGLAGNYEQYFGPGTRLTVT.

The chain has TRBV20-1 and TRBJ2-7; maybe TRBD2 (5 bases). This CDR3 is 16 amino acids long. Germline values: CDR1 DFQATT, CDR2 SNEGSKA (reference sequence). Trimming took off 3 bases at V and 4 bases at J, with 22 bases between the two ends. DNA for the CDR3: TGCAGTGCTAGTGAGGGTGAAGAGGGTACCCCTTACGAGCAGTACTTC. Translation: CSASEGEEGTPYEQYF.

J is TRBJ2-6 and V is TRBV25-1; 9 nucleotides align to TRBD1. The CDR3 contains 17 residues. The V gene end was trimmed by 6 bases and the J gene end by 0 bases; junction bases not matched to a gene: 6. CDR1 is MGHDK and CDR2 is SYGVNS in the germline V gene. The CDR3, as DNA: TGTGCCAGCAGCCACAGGGGGCTGCCCTCTGGGGCCAACGTCCTGACTTTC. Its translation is CASSHRGLPSGANVLTF.

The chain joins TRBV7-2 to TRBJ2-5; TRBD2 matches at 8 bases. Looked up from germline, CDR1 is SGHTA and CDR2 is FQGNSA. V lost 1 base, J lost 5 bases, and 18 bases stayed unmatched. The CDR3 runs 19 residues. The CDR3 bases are TGTGCCAGCAGCTTAGGAGGTAGCGGGAAGCGGTCCCGACCGGAGACCCAGTACTTC. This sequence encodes CASSLGGSGKRSRPETQYF. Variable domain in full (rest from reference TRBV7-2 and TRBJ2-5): GAGVSQSPSNKVTEKGKDVELRCDPISGHTALYWYRQSLGQGLEFLIYFQGNSAPDKSGLPSDRFSAERTGGSVSTLTIQRTQQEDSAVYLCASSLGGSGKRSRPETQYFGPGTRLLVL.

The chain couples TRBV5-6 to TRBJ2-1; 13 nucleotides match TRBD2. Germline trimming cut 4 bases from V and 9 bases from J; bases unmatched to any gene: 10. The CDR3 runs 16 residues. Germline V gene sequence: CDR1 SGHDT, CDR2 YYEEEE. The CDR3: CASSRQLAGGPGEQFF. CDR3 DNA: TGTGCCAGCAGCCGCCAACTAGCGGGAGGGCCTGGTGAGCAGTTCTTC.

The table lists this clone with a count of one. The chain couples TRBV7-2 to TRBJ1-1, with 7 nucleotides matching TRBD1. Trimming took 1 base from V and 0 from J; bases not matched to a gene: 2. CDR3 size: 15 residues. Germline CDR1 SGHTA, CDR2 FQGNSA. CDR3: CASSLVGQVNTEAFF. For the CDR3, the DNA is TGTGCCAGCAGCTTAGTTGGACAGGTGAACACTGAAGCTTTCTTT. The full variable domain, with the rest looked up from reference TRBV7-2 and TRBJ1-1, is GAGVSQSPSNKVTEKGKDVELRCDPISGHTALYWYRQSLGQGLEFLIYFQGNSAPDKSGLPSDRFSAERTGGSVSTLTIQRTQQEDSAVYLCASSLVGQVNTEAFFGQGTRLTVV.

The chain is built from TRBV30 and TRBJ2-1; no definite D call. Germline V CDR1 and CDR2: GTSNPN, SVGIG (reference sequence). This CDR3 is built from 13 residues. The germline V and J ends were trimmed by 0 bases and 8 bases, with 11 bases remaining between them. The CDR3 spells CAWSVLSSYEQFF. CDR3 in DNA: TGTGCCTGGAGTGTACTGTCGAGCTATGAGCAGTTCTTC.

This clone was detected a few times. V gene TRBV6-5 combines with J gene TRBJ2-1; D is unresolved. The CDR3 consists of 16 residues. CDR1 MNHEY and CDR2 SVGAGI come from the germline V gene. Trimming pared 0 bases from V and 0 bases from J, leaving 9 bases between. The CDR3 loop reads CASSYSDITSYNEQFF. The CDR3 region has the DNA TGTGCCAGCAGTTACTCCGACATCACCTCCTACAATGAGCAGTTCTTC.

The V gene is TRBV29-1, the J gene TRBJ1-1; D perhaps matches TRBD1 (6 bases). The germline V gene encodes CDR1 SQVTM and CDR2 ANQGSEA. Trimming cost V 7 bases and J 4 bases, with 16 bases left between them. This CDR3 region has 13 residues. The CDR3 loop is CSGNRAPSTEAFF. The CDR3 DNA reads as TGCAGCGGAAACAGGGCGCCGTCCACTGAAGCTTTCTTT.

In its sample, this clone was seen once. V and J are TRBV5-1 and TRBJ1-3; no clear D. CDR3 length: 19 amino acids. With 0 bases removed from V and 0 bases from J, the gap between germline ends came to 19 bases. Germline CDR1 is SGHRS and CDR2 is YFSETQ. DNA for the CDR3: TGCGCCAGCAGCTTGGCACCCCTGACGGGTGTCAACTCTGGAAACACCATATATTTT. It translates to CASSLAPLTGVNSGNTIYF. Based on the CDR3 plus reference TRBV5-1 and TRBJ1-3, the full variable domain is KAGVTQTPRYLIKTRGQQVTLSCSPISGHRSVSWYQQTPGQGLQFLFEYFSETQRNKGNFPGRFSGRQFSNSRSEMNVSTLELGDSALYLCASSLAPLTGVNSGNTIYFGEGSWLTVV.

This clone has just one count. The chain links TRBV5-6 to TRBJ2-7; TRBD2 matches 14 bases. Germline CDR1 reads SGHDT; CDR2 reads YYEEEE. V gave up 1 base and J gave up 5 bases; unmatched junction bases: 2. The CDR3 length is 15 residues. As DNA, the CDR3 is TGTGCCAGCAGCTTGAGGGGACTAGCGGGAGACGAGCAGTACTTC. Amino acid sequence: CASSLRGLAGDEQYF.

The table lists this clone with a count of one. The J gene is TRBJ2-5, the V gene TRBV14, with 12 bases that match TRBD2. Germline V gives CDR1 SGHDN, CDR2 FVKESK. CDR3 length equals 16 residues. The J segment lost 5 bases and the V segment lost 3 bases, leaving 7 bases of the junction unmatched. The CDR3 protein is CASSQLAGGLGETQYF. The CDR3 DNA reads TGTGCCAGCAGCCAGCTAGCGGGAGGGCTGGGTGAGACCCAGTACTTC.